This paragraph reports one TCR beta chain. Deletions cut 3 bases from V and 5 bases from J, with 13 bases between. This CDR3 comprises 14 residues. The germline gives CDR1 MNHEY, CDR2 SMNVEV (reference sequence). These data are taken from a study of T cell responses to AZD1222 COVID-19 vaccine. Using immunoSEQ multiplex PCR, the repertoire was profiled, and TCRdb retains in-frame clones only, with some absent. The table lists more than 50,000 clones, around nine tenths of them singletons. The TCR comes from an adult in good health. The chain is built from TRBV27 and TRBJ1-1, with D possibly TRBD1 on 5 matching bases. The input for sequencing was peripheral blood, taken on day 0 of AZD1222 vaccination. The CDR3 DNA is TGTGCCAGCAGTTTCCAGGGTACCTTTACTGAAGCTTTCTTT. Its translation: CASSFQGTFTEAFF.